The clone carrying this TCR beta chain was picked up many times. Its antigen remains unidentified. The sequenced template was cDNA made from the entire isolated RNA. Data came from immunoSEQ multiplex PCR; TCRdb stores just in-frame clones and leaves some out. The sample yields 150,000 to 200,000 clones, roughly 9% seen once. This entry is derived from a study of beta chain features in type 1 diabetes. Findings and caveats of the study: In the patient group, naive, central memory and Treg TCRB repertoires seemed more alike than in the healthy donor group. Patients with type 1 diabetes showed fewer VDJ junction insertions and more deletions. TCRB CDR3s were moderately but significantly shorter in Type 1 diabetes patients in all four CD4+ subsets.

Cell sorting via CD45RO/CCR7/CD25/CD127/CD95/CD27 was performed to obtain CD4+ naive, central memory, regulatory and stem cell-like memory cells. V was cut by 5 bases and J by 1 base, with 10 bases left in between. This CDR3 contains 13 residues. The germline CDR1 and CDR2 sequences are GTSNPN and SVGIG (reference sequence). The gene calls are TRBV30 and TRBJ2-3; no clear D. This receptor was identified in a woman in her 30s with type 1 diabetes. The sequenced sample consisted of central memory CD4+ T cells from blood. CDR3 bases: TGTGCCTGGGAAACCCGCGGCACAGATACGCAGTATTTT. This translates into CAWETRGTDTQYF.